The clone carrying this T cell receptor (beta chain) was picked up many times. Its antigen is currently unknown. These data belong to a study of T cells after yellow fever vaccination. The study, taken as a whole, reports: Post-booster repertoires again held most primary-vaccination clones (approximately 96% CD4, over 80% CD8). Repertoires sorted by FACS could include abundant clonotypes that are contaminants from the bulk population. Peaking on day 5 versus 15, the secondary response was faster but weaker.

Using its own MiXCR run on the 5' RACE reads, TCRdb lists one record per CDR3 protein. The sample shows a few hundred thousand distinct CDR3 sequences, approximately 10% of them seen only once. The CDR3 consists of 14 residues. V gave up 6 bases and J gave up 8 bases, with 16 bases separating them. Germline assignment: CDR1 SGHVS and CDR2 FQNEAQ. This chain connects TRBV7-8 to TRBJ1-4; D may be TRBD1 (5 bases). The sequencing here drew on CD4+ T cells sorted from PBMCs, taken 5 days after the yellow fever booster vaccination. This clonotype was sampled from a man between 18 and 35 years old who received the YFV17D yellow fever vaccine. CDR3: CASSSGKLYEKLFF. The CDR3 nucleotides are TGTGCCAGCAGTTCAGGGAAGCTATACGAAAAACTGTTTTTT.